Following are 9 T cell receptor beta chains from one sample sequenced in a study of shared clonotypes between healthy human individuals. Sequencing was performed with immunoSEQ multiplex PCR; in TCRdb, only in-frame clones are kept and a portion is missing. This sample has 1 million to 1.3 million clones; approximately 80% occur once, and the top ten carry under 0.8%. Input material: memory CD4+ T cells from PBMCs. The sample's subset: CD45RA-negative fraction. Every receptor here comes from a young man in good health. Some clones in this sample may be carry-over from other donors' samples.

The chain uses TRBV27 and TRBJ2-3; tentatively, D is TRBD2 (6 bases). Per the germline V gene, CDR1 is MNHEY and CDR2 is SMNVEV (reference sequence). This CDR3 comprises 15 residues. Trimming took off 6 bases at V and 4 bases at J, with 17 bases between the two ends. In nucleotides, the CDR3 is TGTGCCAGCAGGATACGCGTCGGGGGAGCAGATACGCAGTATTTT. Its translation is CASRIRVGGADTQYF.

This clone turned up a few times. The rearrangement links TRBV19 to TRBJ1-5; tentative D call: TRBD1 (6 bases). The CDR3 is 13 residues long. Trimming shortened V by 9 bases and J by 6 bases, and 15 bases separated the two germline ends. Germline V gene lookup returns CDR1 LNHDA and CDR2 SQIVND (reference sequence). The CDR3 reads CASHRAGGQPQHF. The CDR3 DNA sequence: TGTGCCAGCCACAGGGCAGGCGGTCAGCCCCAGCATTTT. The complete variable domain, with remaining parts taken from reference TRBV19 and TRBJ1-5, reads DGGITQSPKYLFRKEGQNVTLSCEQNLNHDAMYWYRQDPGQGLRLIYYSQIVNDFQKGDIAEGYSVSREKKESFPLTVTSAQKNPTAFYLCASHRAGGQPQHFGDGTRLSIL.

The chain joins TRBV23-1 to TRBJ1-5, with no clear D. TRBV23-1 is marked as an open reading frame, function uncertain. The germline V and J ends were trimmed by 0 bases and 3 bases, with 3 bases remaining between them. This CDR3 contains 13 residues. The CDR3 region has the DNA TGCGCCAGCAGTCAATCCGTCAATCAGCCCCAGCATTTT. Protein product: CASSQSVNQPQHF.

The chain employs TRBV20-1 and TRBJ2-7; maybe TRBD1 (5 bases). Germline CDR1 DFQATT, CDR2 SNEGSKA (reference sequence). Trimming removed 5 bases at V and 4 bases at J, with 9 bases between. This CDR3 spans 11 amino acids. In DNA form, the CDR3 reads TGCAGTGCTCCACAGGAATACGAGCAGTACTTC. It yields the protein CSAPQEYEQYF.

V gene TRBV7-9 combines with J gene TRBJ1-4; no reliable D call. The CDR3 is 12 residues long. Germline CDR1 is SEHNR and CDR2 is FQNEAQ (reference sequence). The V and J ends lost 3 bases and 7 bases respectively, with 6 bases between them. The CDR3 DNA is TGTGCCAGCAGCTTCACACTTGAAAAACTGTTTTTT. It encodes CASSFTLEKLFF.

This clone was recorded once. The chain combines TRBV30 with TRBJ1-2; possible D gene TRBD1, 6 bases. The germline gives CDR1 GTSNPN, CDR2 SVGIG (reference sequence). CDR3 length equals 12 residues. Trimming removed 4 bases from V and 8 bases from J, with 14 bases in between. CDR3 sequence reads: CAWMGGPRGYTF. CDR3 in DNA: TGTGCCTGGATGGGGGGCCCGCGGGGCTACACCTTC.

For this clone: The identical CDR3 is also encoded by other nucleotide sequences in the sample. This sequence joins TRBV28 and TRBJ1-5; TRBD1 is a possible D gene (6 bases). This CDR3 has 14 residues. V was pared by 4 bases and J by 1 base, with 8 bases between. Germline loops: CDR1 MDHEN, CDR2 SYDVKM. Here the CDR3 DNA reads TGTGCCAGCAGTTCGGGGGGCAGCAATCAGCCCCAGCATTTT. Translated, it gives CASSSGGSNQPQHF.

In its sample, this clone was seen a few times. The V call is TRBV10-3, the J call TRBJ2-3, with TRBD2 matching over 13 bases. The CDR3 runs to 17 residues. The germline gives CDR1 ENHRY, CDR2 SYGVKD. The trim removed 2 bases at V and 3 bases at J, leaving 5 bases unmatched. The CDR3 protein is CAISEPGLAGVTDTQYF. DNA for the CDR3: TGTGCCATCAGTGAGCCTGGACTAGCGGGAGTTACAGATACGCAGTATTTT.

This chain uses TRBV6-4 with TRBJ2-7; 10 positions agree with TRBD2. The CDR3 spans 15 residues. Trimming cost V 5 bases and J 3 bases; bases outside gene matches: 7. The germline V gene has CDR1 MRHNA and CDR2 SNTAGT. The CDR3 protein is CASSILAGESYEQYF. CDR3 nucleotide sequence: TGTGCCAGCAGTATTCTAGCGGGAGAGAGCTACGAGCAGTACTTC.